The rows below give T cell receptor beta chains drawn from one sample of a study of T-cell reconstitution after alpha-beta-depleted transplantation in children. TCRdb itself ran the PCR reads through MiXCR, one entry per CDR3 protein. The table records a few hundred thousand distinct CDR3 sequences, roughly a tenth of them present only once. The sample here was PBMCs from the stem cell graft donor, taken from the stem cell graft. These receptors all come from a human donor who donated a stem cell graft to a child with acute myeloid leukemia. The CDR3 runs from the conserved cysteine through the conserved F or W. The order of the fields is D gene, CDR3 length, clone size, V gene, J gene, CDR3 protein, CDR3 DNA. The D gene is left open where the match is weak. Where a row states a size, it is once, few, many or the class of an expanded clone; other rows omit it.

D: TRBD2; length: 15; size: -; V: TRBV9; J: TRBJ2-1; CDR3: CASSVVAGGSNEQFF; DNA: TGTGCCAGCAGCGTAGTAGCGGGGGGGTCCAATGAGCAGTTCTTC
D: -; length: 15; size: once; V: TRBV15; J: TRBJ1-6; CDR3: CATSRVRQYNSPLHF; DNA: TGTGCCACCAGCAGAGTACGACAGTATAATTCACCCCTCCACTTT
D: TRBD1; length: 15; size: -; V: TRBV2; J: TRBJ2-5; CDR3: CASSAGTDPLETQYF; DNA: TGTGCCAGCAGCGCCGGGACAGATCCCCTCGAGACCCAGTACTTC
D: TRBD2; length: 17; size: -; V: TRBV7-2; J: TRBJ2-5; CDR3: CASSHPGTSGYQETQYF; DNA: TGTGCCAGCAGCCACCCGGGGACTAGCGGATACCAAGAGACCCAGTACTTC
D: -; length: 16; size: -; V: TRBV3-1; J: TRBJ2-5; CDR3: CASSRGRAGAFETQYF; DNA: TGTGCCAGCAGCCGGGGGAGGGCGGGGGCCTTCGAGACCCAGTACTTC
D: TRBD2; length: 19; size: -; V: TRBV7-8; J: TRBJ2-1; CDR3: CASSLEGRGWIKAYNEQFF; DNA: TGTGCCAGCAGCTTAGAGGGGCGGGGGTGGATCAAGGCCTACAATGAGCAGTTCTTC
D: -; length: 14; size: few; V: TRBV7-6; J: TRBJ2-1; CDR3: CASSPLLAYNEQFF; DNA: TGTGCCAGCAGCCCCCTACTAGCCTACAATGAGCAGTTCTTC
D: -; length: 15; size: -; V: TRBV18; J: TRBJ1-5; CDR3: CASSPQDGPNQPQHF; DNA: TGTGCCAGCTCACCCCAGGACGGACCGAATCAGCCCCAGCATTTT
D: -; length: 15; size: few; V: TRBV20-1; J: TRBJ1-1; CDR3: CSARTRGGGNTEAFF; DNA: TGCAGTGCTAGGACCAGGGGCGGCGGGAACACTGAAGCTTTCTTT
D: TRBD1; length: 17; size: once; V: TRBV30; J: TRBJ1-1; CDR3: CAWSVIGTGAGNTEAFF; DNA: TGTGCCTGGAGTGTAATCGGGACAGGGGCGGGAAACACTGAAGCTTTCTTT
D: -; length: 16; size: many; V: TRBV12-3/TRBV12-4; J: TRBJ2-1; CDR3: CASSGKRAPPYNEQFF; DNA: TGTGCCAGCAGTGGAAAGCGGGCGCCCCCATACAATGAGCAGTTCTTC
D: TRBD1; length: 18; size: few; V: TRBV4-3; J: TRBJ2-6; CDR3: CASSQVTGPTSGANGLTF; DNA: TGCGCCAGCAGCCAAGTGACAGGGCCAACATCTGGGGCCAACGGCCTGACTTTC
D: -; length: 15; size: few; V: TRBV9; J: TRBJ2-2; CDR3: CASTPGGRVTGELFF; DNA: TGTGCCAGCACCCCCGGGGGTCGGGTCACCGGGGAGCTGTTTTTT
D: -; length: 16; size: -; V: TRBV5-1; J: TRBJ2-2; CDR3: CASSSRGRTNTGELFF; DNA: TGCGCCAGCAGCTCCAGGGGGAGGACGAACACCGGGGAGCTGTTTTTT
D: -; length: 16; size: -; V: TRBV6-5; J: TRBJ1-4; CDR3: CASSYSGFGTQEKLFF; DNA: TGTGCCAGCAGTTACTCGGGGTTCGGCACTCAAGAAAAACTGTTTTTT